Listed below are T cell receptor beta chains from one sample, sequenced in a study of T cells in Graves' hyperthyroidism and ophthalmopathy. TCRdb reprocessed the multiplex PCR reads via MiXCR and lists one record per CDR3 protein. The sample records a few hundred thousand distinct CDR3 sequences, 15% to 20% being singletons. Sequenced: blood. The origin of the receptors is a man aged 18 to 29 with Graves' ophthalmopathy. CDR3s include the opening cysteine and the closing phenylalanine or tryptophan. The D gene is left open where the match is weak. The size entry is marked missing in some rows and otherwise reads once, few, many or a size class.

abundance,d_gene,j_gene,v_gene,CDR3aa,CDR3nt
few,.,TRBJ2-5,TRBV18,CASSPPSVSEETQYF,TGTGCCAGCTCACCACCGTCGGTTAGCGAAGAGACCCAGTACTTC
few,TRBD1,TRBJ2-1,TRBV27,CASSPVQGANNEQFF,TGTGCCAGCAGTCCCGTACAGGGGGCGAATAATGAGCAGTTCTTC
few,TRBD1,TRBJ1-6,TRBV6-1,CASRTGAGSPLHF,TGTGCCAGCCGGACAGGGGCGGGATCACCCCTCCACTTT
.,TRBD1,TRBJ1-2,TRBV3-1,CASSQGQGAYGYTF,TGTGCCAGCAGCCAAGGACAGGGGGCTTATGGCTACACCTTC
many,.,TRBJ2-1,TRBV7-8,CASSPRRLLDEQFF,TGTGCCAGCAGCCCCCGCCGCTTGTTGGATGAGCAGTTCTTC
many,TRBD1,TRBJ1-5,TRBV18,CASSPGQSNQPQHF,TGTGCCAGCTCACCGGGACAGAGCAATCAGCCCCAGCATTTT
many,.,TRBJ2-7,TRBV11-2,CASSPGPGKPSGSYEQYF,TGTGCCAGCAGCCCGGGCCCAGGGAAGCCCTCGGGCTCCTACGAGCAGTACTTC
many,.,TRBJ2-3,TRBV20-1,CSATTEDTQYF,TGCAGTGCGACTACTGAGGATACGCAGTATTTT
few,.,TRBJ2-2,TRBV20-1,CSAFGQTNTGELFF,TGCAGTGCTTTCGGACAGACGAACACCGGGGAGCTGTTTTTT
.,.,TRBJ1-2,TRBV7-9,CASSLNRPYGYTF,TGTGCCAGCAGCTTAAACAGGCCCTATGGCTACACCTTC
.,.,TRBJ2-3,TRBV9,CASSVAAASTDTQYF,TGTGCCAGCAGCGTAGCAGCGGCGAGCACAGATACGCAGTATTTT
many,TRBD1,TRBJ2-3,TRBV11-2,CASSLLGQGADTQYF,TGTGCCAGCAGCTTATTGGGACAGGGGGCAGATACGCAGTATTTT
many,.,TRBJ2-1,TRBV24-1,CATSDPGLRGNEQFF,TGTGCCACCAGTGACCCCGGGCTAAGAGGAAATGAGCAGTTCTTC
few,.,TRBJ2-3,TRBV5-6,CASSSSRGTDTQYF,TGTGCCAGCAGCTCATCCAGGGGCACAGATACGCAGTATTTT
few,.,TRBJ2-2,TRBV7-3,CASSPKPGELFF,TGTGCCAGCAGCCCGAAGCCCGGGGAGCTGTTTTTT
few,.,TRBJ1-5,TRBV6-1,CASEGDNSNQPQHF,TGTGCCAGCGAGGGCGACAATAGCAATCAGCCCCAGCATTTT
few,TRBD1,TRBJ2-3,TRBV10-3,CAGGRDLDTQYF,TGTGCAGGGGGCAGGGACCTGGATACGCAGTATTTT
.,.,TRBJ2-1,TRBV29-1,CSGDRFDEQFF,TGCAGCGGTGACAGGTTCGATGAGCAGTTCTTC
many,.,TRBJ1-2,TRBV3-1,CASSPDTNYGYTF,TGTGCCAGCAGCCCGGACACTAACTATGGCTACACCTTC
few,.,TRBJ1-1,TRBV20-1,CSASVGGVDTEAFF,TGCAGTGCGAGCGTCGGAGGAGTGGACACTGAAGCTTTCTTT
.,.,TRBJ2-1,TRBV24-1,CATSDFNYRQFF,TGTGCCACCAGTGATTTTAACTACAGGCAGTTCTTC
many,TRBD2,TRBJ2-1,TRBV5-1,CASSPTSGGQDEQFF,TGCGCCAGCAGCCCCACTAGCGGGGGGCAGGATGAGCAGTTCTTC
many,TRBD1,TRBJ1-4,TRBV4-2,CASSHPQGGDEKLFF,TGTGCCAGCAGCCACCCACAGGGGGGCGATGAAAAACTGTTTTTT
many,TRBD2,TRBJ2-7,TRBV2,CASRPGTSGYSYEQYF,TGTGCCAGCAGACCCGGGACTAGCGGGTACTCCTACGAGCAGTACTTC
many,.,TRBJ1-1,TRBV10-3,CAISGGQNTEAFF,TGTGCCATCAGTGGGGGACAGAACACTGAAGCTTTCTTT
many,TRBD1,TRBJ1-5,TRBV6-1,CASSGQGHQPQHF,TGTGCCAGCAGCGGACAGGGGCATCAGCCCCAGCATTTT
.,.,TRBJ1-1,TRBV10-3,CAIKGLGTEAFF,TGTGCCATCAAGGGGTTGGGCACTGAAGCTTTCTTT
.,.,TRBJ1-2,TRBV9,CASRAPGTDHGYTF,TGTGCCAGCAGAGCACCCGGGACGGACCATGGCTACACCTTC
once,.,TRBJ1-1,TRBV6-2/TRBV6-3,CASSYPGGAEAFF,TGTGCCAGCAGTTATCCTGGAGGGGCTGAAGCTTTCTTT
many,.,TRBJ2-7,TRBV7-7,CASSGDIRPYEQYF,TGTGCTAGCAGCGGGGACATCCGCCCCTACGAGCAGTACTTC
.,TRBD1,TRBJ1-1,TRBV6-2/TRBV6-3,CASSYLGQGEVDAFF,TGTGCCAGCAGTTACTTGGGGCAGGGGGAGGTTGACGCTTTCTTT
.,.,TRBJ2-5,TRBV5-1,CASSFRRGGETQYF,TGCGCCAGCAGCTTCCGCAGGGGGGGGGAGACCCAGTACTTC
many,.,TRBJ1-1,TRBV3-1,CASSQEESIEAFF,TGTGCCAGCAGCCAAGAGGAATCGATTGAAGCTTTCTTT
.,.,TRBJ2-3,TRBV24-1,CATSALQGSDTQYF,TGTGCCACCAGTGCCCTGCAGGGCTCAGATACGCAGTATTTT
many,TRBD1,TRBJ2-7,TRBV5-6,CASRLGQGPEQYF,TGTGCCAGCAGACTGGGACAGGGCCCCGAGCAGTACTTC
many,.,TRBJ1-5,TRBV5-1,CASRFREVGNQPQHF,TGCGCCAGCAGATTCCGTGAGGTAGGCAATCAGCCCCAGCATTTT
.,TRBD2,TRBJ2-2,TRBV20-1,CSVWEGSNTGELFF,TGCAGTGTGTGGGAGGGCTCGAACACCGGGGAGCTGTTTTTT
.,TRBD1,TRBJ1-5,TRBV27,CASSAGQGPNQPQHF,TGTGCCAGCAGTGCCGGACAGGGACCGAATCAGCCCCAGCATTTT
few,.,TRBJ1-5,TRBV14,CASSQEIILEGNQPQHF,TGTGCCAGCAGCCAAGAGATCATATTGGAGGGCAATCAGCCCCAGCATTTT
many,.,TRBJ1-1,TRBV12-3/TRBV12-4,CASSPTGRNTEAFF,TGTGCCAGCAGTCCTACAGGGAGGAACACTGAAGCTTTCTTT
many,.,TRBJ2-2,TRBV5-1,CASSLYPPANTGELFF,TGCGCCAGCAGCTTGTATCCCCCGGCGAACACCGGGGAGCTGTTTTTT
.,.,TRBJ1-2,TRBV7-9,CASSFPQGGLHLYTF,TGTGCCAGCAGCTTTCCACAGGGAGGGTTGCACTTGTACACCTTC
few,.,TRBJ2-2,TRBV4-1,CASSQGVSTNTGELFF,TGCGCCAGCAGCCAAGGGGTCAGTACGAACACCGGGGAGCTGTTTTTT
many,.,TRBJ2-7,TRBV12-3/TRBV12-4,CASSLARSGTSSYEQYF,TGTGCCAGCAGTTTAGCGCGGAGCGGGACAAGCTCCTACGAGCAGTACTTC
many,.,TRBJ2-7,TRBV12-3/TRBV12-4,CASSYIAYEQYF,TGTGCCAGCAGTTACATAGCCTACGAGCAGTACTTC
.,TRBD1,TRBJ1-4,TRBV3-1,CASSPRTGAPNEKLFF,TGTGCCAGCAGCCCCAGGACAGGGGCTCCTAATGAAAAACTGTTTTTT
many,.,TRBJ1-5,TRBV10-3,CATTGGSNQPQHF,TGTGCCACCACCGGGGGTTCCAATCAGCCCCAGCATTTT
many,TRBD2,TRBJ2-4,TRBV5-8,CASSRTPRGEDIQYF,TGTGCCAGCAGCCGGACCCCTCGGGGGGAAGACATTCAGTACTTC
few,TRBD1,TRBJ1-3,TRBV2,CASGTGYSGNTIYF,TGTGCCAGCGGGACAGGGTACTCTGGAAACACCATATATTTT
.,TRBD1,TRBJ2-2,TRBV19,CASQGDREYNTGELFF,TGTGCCAGTCAGGGGGACAGAGAATATAACACCGGGGAGCTGTTTTTT
once,.,TRBJ1-2,TRBV9,CASSVDGRVGGYTF,TGTGCCAGCAGCGTAGATGGAAGGGTTGGTGGCTACACCTTC
.,.,TRBJ1-2,TRBV12-3/TRBV12-4,CASSNDRKYGYTF,TGTGCCAGCAGTAACGACAGGAAATATGGCTACACCTTC
few,.,TRBJ1-6,TRBV5-5,CATRSRLQYSPLHF,TGTGCCACCCGATCCAGGCTACAATATTCACCCCTCCACTTT
.,.,TRBJ2-3,TRBV4-1,CASSRVQGSDTQYF,TGCGCCAGCAGTCGAGTTCAGGGTTCGGATACGCAGTATTTT
.,TRBD1,TRBJ2-1,TRBV3-1,CASSLPTGVLNEQFF,TGTGCCAGCAGCCTTCCGACAGGGGTCCTAAATGAGCAGTTCTTC
.,TRBD2,TRBJ2-1,TRBV4-1,CASSLRTSGVQSPSYNEQFF,TGCGCCAGCAGCCTGCGGACTAGCGGGGTCCAATCTCCCTCCTACAATGAGCAGTTCTTC
many,TRBD1,TRBJ1-4,TRBV6-1,CASSPRTGGIEKLFF,TGTGCCAGCAGTCCCCGGACAGGGGGAATTGAAAAACTGTTTTTT
many,TRBD2,TRBJ2-7,TRBV20-1,CSAIQRGETYEQYF,TGCAGTGCTATCCAGCGGGGCGAAACCTACGAGCAGTACTTC
many,.,TRBJ1-5,TRBV12-3/TRBV12-4,CASSFGRVGGPQHF,TGTGCCAGCAGTTTTGGGAGGGTAGGAGGGCCCCAGCATTTT